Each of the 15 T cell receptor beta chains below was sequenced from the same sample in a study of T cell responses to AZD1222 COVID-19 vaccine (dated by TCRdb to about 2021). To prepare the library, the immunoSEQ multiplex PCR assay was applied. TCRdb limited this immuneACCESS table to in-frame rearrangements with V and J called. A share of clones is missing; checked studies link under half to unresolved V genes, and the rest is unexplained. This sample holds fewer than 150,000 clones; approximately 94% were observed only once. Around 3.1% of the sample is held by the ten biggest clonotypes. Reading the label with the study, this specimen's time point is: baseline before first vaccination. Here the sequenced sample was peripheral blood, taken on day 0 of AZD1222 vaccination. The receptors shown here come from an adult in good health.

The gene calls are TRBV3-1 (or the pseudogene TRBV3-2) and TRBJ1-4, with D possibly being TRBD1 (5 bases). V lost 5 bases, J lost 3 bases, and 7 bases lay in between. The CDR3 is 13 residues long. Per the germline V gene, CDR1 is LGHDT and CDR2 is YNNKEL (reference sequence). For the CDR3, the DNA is TGTGCCAGCAGCTGGGGGGCTAATGAAAAACTGTTTTTT. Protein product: CASSWGANEKLFF.

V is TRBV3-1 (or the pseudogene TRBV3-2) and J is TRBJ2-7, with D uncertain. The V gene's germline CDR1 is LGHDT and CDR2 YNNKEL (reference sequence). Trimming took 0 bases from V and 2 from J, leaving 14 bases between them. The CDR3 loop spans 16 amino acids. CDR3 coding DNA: TGTGCCAGCAGCCAAGATTTCGCGCATTTGACCTACGAGCAGTACTTC. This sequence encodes CASSQDFAHLTYEQYF.

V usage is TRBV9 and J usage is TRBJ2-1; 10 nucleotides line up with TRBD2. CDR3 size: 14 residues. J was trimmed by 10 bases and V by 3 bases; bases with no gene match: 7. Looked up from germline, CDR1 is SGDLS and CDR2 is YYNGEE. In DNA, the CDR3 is TGTGCCAGCAGCGCCCAACTAGCGGGGATCGAGCAGTTCTTC. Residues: CASSAQLAGIEQFF.

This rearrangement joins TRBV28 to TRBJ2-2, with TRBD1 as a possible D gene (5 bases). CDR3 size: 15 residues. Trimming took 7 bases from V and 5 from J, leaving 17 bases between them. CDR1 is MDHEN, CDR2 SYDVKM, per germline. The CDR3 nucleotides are TGTGCCAGCAATCCCACTGGACACCTGACCGGGGAGCTGTTTTTT. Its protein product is CASNPTGHLTGELFF.

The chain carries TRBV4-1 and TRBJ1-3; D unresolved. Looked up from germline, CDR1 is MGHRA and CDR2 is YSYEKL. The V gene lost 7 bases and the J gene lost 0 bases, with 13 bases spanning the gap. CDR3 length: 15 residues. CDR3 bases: TGCGCCAGCACCTCACCGAGAACCTCTGGAAACACCATATATTTT. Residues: CASTSPRTSGNTIYF.

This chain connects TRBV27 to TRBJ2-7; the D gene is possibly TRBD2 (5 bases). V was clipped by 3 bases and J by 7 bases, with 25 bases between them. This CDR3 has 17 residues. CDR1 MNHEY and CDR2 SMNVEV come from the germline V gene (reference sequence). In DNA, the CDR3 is TGTGCCAGCAGTTTCAGCCCGAGCGGTACCCTCAGAGGGGAGCAGTACTTC. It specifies CASSFSPSGTLRGEQYF.

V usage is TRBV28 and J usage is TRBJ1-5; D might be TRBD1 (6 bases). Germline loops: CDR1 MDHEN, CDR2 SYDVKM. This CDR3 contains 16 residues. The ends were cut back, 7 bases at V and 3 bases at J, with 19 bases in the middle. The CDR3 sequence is CASTAGATRTNQPQHF. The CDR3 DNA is TGTGCCAGCACCGCAGGGGCGACAAGAACCAATCAGCCCCAGCATTTT.

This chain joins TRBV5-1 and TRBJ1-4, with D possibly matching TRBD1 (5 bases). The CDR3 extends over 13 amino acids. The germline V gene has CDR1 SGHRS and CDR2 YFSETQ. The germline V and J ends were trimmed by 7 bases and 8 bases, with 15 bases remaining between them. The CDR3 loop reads CASSGPFLEKLFF. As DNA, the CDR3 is TGCGCCAGCTCGGGGCCGTTCCTCGAAAAACTGTTTTTT. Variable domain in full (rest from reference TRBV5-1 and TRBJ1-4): KAGVTQTPRYLIKTRGQQVTLSCSPISGHRSVSWYQQTPGQGLQFLFEYFSETQRNKGNFPGRFSGRQFSNSRSEMNVSTLELGDSALYLCASSGPFLEKLFFGSGTQLSVL.

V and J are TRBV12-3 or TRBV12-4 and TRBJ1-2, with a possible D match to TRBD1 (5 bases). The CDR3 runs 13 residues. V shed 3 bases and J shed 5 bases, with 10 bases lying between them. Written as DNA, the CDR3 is TGTGCCAGCAGTTTTCAGGGCCTTTATGGCTACACCTTC. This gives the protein CASSFQGLYGYTF.

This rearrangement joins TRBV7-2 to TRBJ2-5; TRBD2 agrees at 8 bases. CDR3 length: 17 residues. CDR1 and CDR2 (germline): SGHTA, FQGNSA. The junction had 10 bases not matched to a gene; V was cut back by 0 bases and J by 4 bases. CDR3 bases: TGTGCCAGCAGCTTAGCGCTAGCGGGTGGTCTCGGAGAGACCCAGTACTTC. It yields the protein CASSLALAGGLGETQYF.

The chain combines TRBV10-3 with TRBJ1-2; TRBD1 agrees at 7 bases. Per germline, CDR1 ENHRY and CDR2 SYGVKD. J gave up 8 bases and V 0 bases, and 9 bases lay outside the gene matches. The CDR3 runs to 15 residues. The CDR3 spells CAISESSGQRDGYTF. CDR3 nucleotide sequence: TGTGCCATCAGTGAGTCGTCGGGACAGAGGGACGGCTACACCTTC.

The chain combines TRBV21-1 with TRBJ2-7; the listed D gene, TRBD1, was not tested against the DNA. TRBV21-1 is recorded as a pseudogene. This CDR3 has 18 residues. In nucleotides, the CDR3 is TGTGCCAGCAGCATGATGGCGACAGGGGACTTCGTCTCCTACGAGCAGTACTTC. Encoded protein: CASSMMATGDFVSYEQYF.

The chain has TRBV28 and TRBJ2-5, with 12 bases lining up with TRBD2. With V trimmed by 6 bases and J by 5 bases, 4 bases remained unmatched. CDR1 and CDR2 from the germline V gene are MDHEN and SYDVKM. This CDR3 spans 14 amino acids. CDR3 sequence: CASSRLAGEETQYF. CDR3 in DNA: TGTGCCAGCAGCCGACTAGCGGGAGAGGAGACCCAGTACTTC.

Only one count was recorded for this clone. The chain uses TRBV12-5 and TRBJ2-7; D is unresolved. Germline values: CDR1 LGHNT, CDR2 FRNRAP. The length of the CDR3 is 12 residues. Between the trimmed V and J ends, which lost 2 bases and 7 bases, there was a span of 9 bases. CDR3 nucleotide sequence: TGTGCTAGTGGTTTGTCCTCCCGAGAGCAGTACTTC. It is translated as CASGLSSREQYF.

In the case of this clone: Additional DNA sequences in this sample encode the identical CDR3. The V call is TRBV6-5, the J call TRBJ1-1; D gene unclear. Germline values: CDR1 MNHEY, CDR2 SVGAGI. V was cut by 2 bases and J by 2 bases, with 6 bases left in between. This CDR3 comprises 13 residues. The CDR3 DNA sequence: TGTGCCAGCAGTTACGGCAGAAACACTGAAGCTTTCTTT. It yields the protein CASSYGRNTEAFF.